This T cell receptor (beta chain) was found in a study of cytotoxic CD8 clonotypes in ibrutinib-treated CLL. Study-wide context: It was after a median about twelve months of treatment, range 6 to 36, that response samples were taken.

Sequenced by immunoSEQ multiplex PCR; TCRdb stores in-frame clones only, minus some. The sample includes about 160,000 clones, approximately 80% of them seen just once. The sample was PBMCs, taken after 24 months of ibrutinib treatment. The receptor was derived from a human donor with chronic lymphocytic leukemia.

CDR3: CASNVGRDTDTQYF. The CDR3 region has the DNA TGTGCCAGCAATGTAGGGAGAGATACAGATACGCAGTATTTT. The rearrangement uses TRBV28 and TRBJ2-3, with a possible D match to TRBD2 (5 bases). Germline V gives CDR1 MDHEN, CDR2 SYDVKM. The CDR3 extends over 14 amino acids. The ends were cut back, 7 bases at V and 3 bases at J, with 14 bases in the middle.